The source of this T cell receptor beta chain is a study of T cell responses to AZD1222 COVID-19 vaccine. Study-wide findings and caveats: The study reported that nearly half of spike-specific TCRs target unmutated variant regions. The repertoires were collected only after the peak T cell response. Mostly white British, mostly female donors; authors suggested clonal diversity may be underestimated.

With regard to this clone: Its target is not known.

Trimming took off 2 bases at V and 12 bases at J, with 10 bases between the two ends. This CDR3 comprises 12 residues. Germline CDR1 is MNHEY and CDR2 is SVGEGT. Clones were read by immunoSEQ multiplex PCR, and TCRdb kept only the in-frame ones, dropping some. The sample has around 130,000 clones, 86% seen once. This clonotype was obtained from an adult in good health. This chain joins TRBV6-2 or TRBV6-3 and TRBJ1-4; D gene unclear. The source material was peripheral blood, sampled on day 0 of AZD1222 vaccination. The CDR3 sequence is CASSYPKAELFF. CDR3 coding DNA: TGTGCCAGCAGTTACCCTAAAGCGGAACTGTTTTTT.